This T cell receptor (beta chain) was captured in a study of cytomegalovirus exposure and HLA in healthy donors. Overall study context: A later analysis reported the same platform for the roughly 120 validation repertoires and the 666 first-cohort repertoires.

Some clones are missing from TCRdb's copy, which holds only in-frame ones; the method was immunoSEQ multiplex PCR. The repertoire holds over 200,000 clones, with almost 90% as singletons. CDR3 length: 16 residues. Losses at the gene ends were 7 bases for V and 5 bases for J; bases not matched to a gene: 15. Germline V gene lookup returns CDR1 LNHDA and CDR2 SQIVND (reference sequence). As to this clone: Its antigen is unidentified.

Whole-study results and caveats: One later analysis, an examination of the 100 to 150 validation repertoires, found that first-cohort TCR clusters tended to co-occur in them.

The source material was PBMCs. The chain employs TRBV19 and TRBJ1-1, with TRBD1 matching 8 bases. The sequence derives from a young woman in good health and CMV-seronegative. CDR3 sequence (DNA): TGTGCCAGTATTCCTCTGGTCGGACAGGGAGAAACTGAAGCTTTCTTT. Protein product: CASIPLVGQGETEAFF.